This T cell receptor beta chain was sequenced for a study of cytomegalovirus exposure and HLA in healthy donors (dated by TCRdb to the late 2010s). Describing the broader study: An earlier analysis of several hundred of the donors reported roughly 300 Gb of sequence data and around 110 million unique TCR beta sequences from 150 million to 200 million T cells. About 310 gigabases of sequencing data and 80 million or so unique TCR sequences were included in an early release covering several hundred HLA-typed donors. Of the approximately 400 genotyped donors, over 65% fell in the genetic ancestry cluster associated with self-reported Caucasian donors. The study aimed to test whether cataloging public T cell receptors could reveal signatures of past pathogen exposure. The study used immunosequencing to profile the T cell repertoires of some 600 subjects and linked those repertoires to cytomegalovirus serostatus. Besides the first cohort of roughly 700 subjects, a separate validation cohort made up of some 110 different subjects was used. High-throughput TCR immunosequencing, statistical association of individual TCRs with disease status, and machine learning were combined to predict cytomegalovirus infection status. In a later analysis, previously published TCR beta repertoires from 666 donors were re-analyzed and high-resolution HLA genotyping was added so that TCR occurrence patterns could be studied. In the later analysis, no new phenotypic data were used to find candidate immune exposures; instead, reliance was placed on TCR beta sequences and their occurrence across donors. An earlier analysis of around 640 of the donors used high-throughput TCR beta sequencing to judge whether each TCR beta V gene segment behaved as functional or pseudogenic. Alongside the repertoire data, information on donor age, sex, ethnicity and CMV serostatus was compiled. Genome-wide SNP genotypes for about 65% of the roughly 670 donors were used in a later genetic analysis, which treated that subset as a discovery cohort. Every repertoire in the discovery cohort had been generated on one and the same sequencing platform. HLA typing covered class I and class II loci at four-digit resolution. Typing coverage differed by locus: A, B, C, DRB1 and DQB1 were typed in roughly 629-630 donors, DQA1 in 522, DPA1 in 600 to 610, and DPB1 in 400 to 480. Because of strong linkage in the cohort, five DR-DQ haplotypes were treated as single units for association and clustering. Across approximately 400 genotyped donors of the cohort, an average of roughly 250,000 unique TCR beta nucleotide sequences per donor were sequenced, and approximately 17% of those sequences were non-productive.

Study-wide findings and limitations: The authors suggested that the approach could potentially be generalized to other disease states and immunological phenotypes. HLA typing was unavailable for some donors at each locus, so association tests used only the typed subset. While some public TCRs were present in many individuals, most TCR sequences turned up only very rarely across donors. In a later analysis, HLA-associated TCR beta chains were found to be more clonally expanded and to have lower generation probabilities than equally common non-associated chains. In a later genetic analysis, a missense DCLRE1C variant was associated with V-gene and J-gene trimming of TCR beta chains, and the association was replicated in an independent cohort. Presence/absence analyses assumed roughly uniform sequencing depth across donors, an assumption that may not hold. Linkage disequilibrium might explain the correlated functional status among segregating V segments, but an unknown experimental factor could not be ruled out. An earlier analysis of approximately 500 of the donors showed that most TCR beta V segments appeared in productive rearrangements either about 87% or about 30% of the time, which broadly matched IMGT annotations. Specific HLA alleles were associated with over 15,000 TCR beta sequences at a false discovery rate of 0.05 in a later analysis. Immune exposure information for the cohort was limited to CMV serostatus. Because the 87-base-pair reads could not distinguish some IMGT-functional V segments, including TRBV6-2 and TRBV6-3, those segments were excluded. The study listed 150 to 200 TCR beta chains as associated with cytomegalovirus. According to a later analysis, parvovirus B19, influenza, CMV and Epstein-Barr virus appeared linked to several top co-occurrence clusters. In a later analysis, most CMV-associated TCR beta chains were found to appear HLA-restricted, with HLA associations seemingly driven largely by CMV exposure. In this cohort, only TCR beta chains were sequenced, and detectable features were limited by the absence of alpha or paired-chain data. A group of highly shared sequence variants was considered likely to be a technical artifact of the sequencing pipeline. In both the original and validation cohorts, the classifier was reported to diagnose cytomegalovirus status with high specificity and sensitivity. Strong co-occurrence of HLA alleles, especially DR and DQ, made assigning TCR associations to individual alleles difficult. A later genetic analysis reported fewer N-insertions in productive TCRs among donors in an Asian-associated ancestry cluster than the roughly 690-donor mean. A further reported finding was that TCR beta sequences accurately predicted the HLA-A and HLA-B alleles for most subjects in the first cohort. In a later analysis, the rate of TCR association differed among HLA loci, with DRB1 alleles having the most associated TCRs and HLA-C alleles having the fewest. Three of the identified cytomegalovirus-associated TCR beta chains were confirmed in vitro to be specific for cytomegalovirus antigens. The earlier analysis of about 600 of the donors excluded roughly 16 rarely observed V segments, including chromosome 9 orphons, because counts were too low.

The cohort comprised under 700 healthy bone marrow donors. Cohort members were all nominally healthy when sampled, although unrecorded immune exposures were likely present. The donor was CMV seropositive and belonged to the group of more than 250 seropositive cohort members. Each donor provided a peripheral blood sample, and peripheral blood mononuclear cells were used for TCR beta sequencing. Genomic DNA was extracted from the blood cell samples with the Qiagen DNeasy Blood Extraction Kit. Comment on this clone: This receptor's antigen is unknown. One base away there is no much larger clone; base qualities are not given.

Measured from the cysteine to the phenylalanine, the CDR3 is 13 residues long. Here the CDR3 DNA is all that survives: 39 bases in frame from base 1. The V and J ends are trimmed by 3 bases and 5 bases, leaving 10 bases between them. Reading the germline V gene gives CDR1 MNHNS and CDR2 SASEGT. Library method: the immunoSEQ multiplex PCR assay. For the multiplex PCR, a mixture combining 60 forward primers for TCR Vbeta segments and 13 reverse primers for TCR Jbeta segments was used. Amplification of the CDR3 region of rearranged TCR beta genes was performed with a multiplex PCR assay on genomic DNA. The Illumina HiSeq System was used to sequence the amplified TCR beta libraries as 87-base-pair reads. In the source study's methods: A later analysis counted about 76 million unique TCR beta chains across the 550 to 700 repertoires, and approximately 11 million of these chains were shared by at least two donors. A nearest-neighbor algorithm error-corrected the raw reads and collapsed the reads into unique sequences, merging closely related sequences to remove PCR and sequencing errors. CDR3 sequences were aligned to IMGT reference sequences to assign V, D and J gene segments. Each retained sequence needed at least a six-nucleotide match to both a V gene segment and a J gene segment. Rearrangements were called productive when the CDR3 lacked stop codons and stayed in frame with V and J; all others were non-productive. CDR3 was defined by IMGT convention, running from the second conserved V-encoded cysteine to the conserved J-encoded phenylalanine. Sequences without an unambiguous match to a single V gene segment were excluded from the earlier analysis of several hundred of the donors. An earlier analysis of a few hundred of the donors classified V segments as functional when productive rearrangements were above 56.7% and as segregating when the standard deviation between donors was above 5%. A statistical classification framework was built to diagnose cytomegalovirus status from the catalog of TCR beta chain sequences. V and J gene assignment, in a later analysis, came from comparing TCR nucleotide sequences with IMGT/GENE-DB human TR gene sequences. The TCRdist pipeline was used in a later analysis to assign CDR3 sequences and most-parsimonious VDJ recombination scenarios. In a later analysis, each TCR beta chain was defined by its CDR3 amino acid sequence together with its V-gene family, and reads without a unique V-gene family were excluded. A later analysis removed 550 to 650 highly shared, low-generation-probability nucleotide sequences to deal with suspected cross-contamination and a sequencing artifact. In a later analysis, a clonal expansion index for each public chain was calculated from normalized within-repertoire ranks of inferred template counts. Generation probabilities in a later analysis came from a VDJ recombination model fitted to out-of-frame rearrangements, and those results were checked against IGoR. In a later analysis, TCR-TCR, TCR-HLA and TCR-CMV co-occurrence was scored with hypergeometric tests, and a repertoire-size bias correction was applied to TCR pairs. A later analysis estimated false discovery rates by permuting HLA or CMV assignments 20 times. In a later analysis, co-occurring TCRs were grouped using DBSCAN, and TCRdist sequence similarity was added for clustering within HLA-allele-positive subsets. Repertoires with fewer than 30,000 or more than 120,000 public chains were left out of co-occurrence clustering, as were about five repertoires with anomalous nucleotide sharing. TCRdb carries this immuneACCESS record with in-frame sequences only. Its versions omit some clonotypes, under half of them owing to an unresolved V gene in the studies checked, with the rest unexplained. V, J and clone size derive from that table, while D and trimming were established from the DNA sequence. The sample table shows about 130,000 clones, and around 78% are seen once. The ten largest clones represent around 4.8% of the sample.

Sequencing used PBMCs. The chain is made from TRBV6-1 and TRBJ1-1; TRBD1 is perhaps the D gene, given 5 matching bases. This sequence originates from a man in his 60s in good health and CMV-seropositive. The sequence in DNA is TGTGCCAGCAGTGAGAGTGGGGGGACTGAAGCTTTCTTT. Translated, it gives CASSESGGTEAFF.